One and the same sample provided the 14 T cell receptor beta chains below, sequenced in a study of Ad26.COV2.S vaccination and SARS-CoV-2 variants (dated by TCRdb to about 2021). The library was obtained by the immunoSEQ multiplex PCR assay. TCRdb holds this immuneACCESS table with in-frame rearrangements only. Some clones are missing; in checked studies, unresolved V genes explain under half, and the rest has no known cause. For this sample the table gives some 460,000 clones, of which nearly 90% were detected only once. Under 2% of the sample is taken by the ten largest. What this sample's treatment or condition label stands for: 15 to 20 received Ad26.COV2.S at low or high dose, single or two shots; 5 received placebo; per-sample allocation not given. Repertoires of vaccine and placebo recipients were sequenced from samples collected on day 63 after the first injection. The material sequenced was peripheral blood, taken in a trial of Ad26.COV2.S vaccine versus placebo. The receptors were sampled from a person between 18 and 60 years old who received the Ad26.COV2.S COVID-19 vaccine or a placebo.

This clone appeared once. This CDR3 reads CASSSLRVGDYGYTF. The CDR3 nucleotides read TGTGCCAGCAGCTCCCTAAGGGTAGGGGACTATGGCTACACCTTC. The genes are TRBV13 and TRBJ1-2, with D perhaps matching TRBD1 (5 bases). V was clipped by 4 bases and J by 3 bases, with 15 bases between them. From germline, CDR1 is PRHDT and CDR2 FYEKMQ (reference sequence). The CDR3 totals 15 residues.

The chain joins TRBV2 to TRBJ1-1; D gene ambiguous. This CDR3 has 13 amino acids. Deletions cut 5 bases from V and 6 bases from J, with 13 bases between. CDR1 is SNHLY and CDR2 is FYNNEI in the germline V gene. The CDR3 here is CASSLLLGAEAFF. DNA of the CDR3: TGTGCCAGCAGTTTACTACTGGGCGCTGAAGCTTTCTTT. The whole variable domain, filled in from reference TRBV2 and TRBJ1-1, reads EPEVTQTPSHQVTQMGQEVILRCVPISNHLYFYWYRQILGQKVEFLVSFYNNEISEKSEIFDDQFSVERPDGSNFTLKIRSTKLEDSAMYFCASSLLLGAEAFFGQGTRLTVV.

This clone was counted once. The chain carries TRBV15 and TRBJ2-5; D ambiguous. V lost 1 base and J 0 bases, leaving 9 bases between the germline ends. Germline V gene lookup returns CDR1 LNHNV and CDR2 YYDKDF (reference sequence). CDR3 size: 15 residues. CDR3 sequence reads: CATSRGQLNQETQYF. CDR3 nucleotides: TGTGCCACCAGCAGAGGTCAACTTAACCAAGAGACCCAGTACTTC.

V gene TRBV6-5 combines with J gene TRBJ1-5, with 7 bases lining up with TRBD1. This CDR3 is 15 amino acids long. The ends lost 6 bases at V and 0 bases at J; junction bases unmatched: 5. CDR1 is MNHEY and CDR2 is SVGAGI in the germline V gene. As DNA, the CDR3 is TGTGCCAGCAGCCAAGACAGGGCTAGCAATCAGCCCCAGCATTTT. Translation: CASSQDRASNQPQHF.

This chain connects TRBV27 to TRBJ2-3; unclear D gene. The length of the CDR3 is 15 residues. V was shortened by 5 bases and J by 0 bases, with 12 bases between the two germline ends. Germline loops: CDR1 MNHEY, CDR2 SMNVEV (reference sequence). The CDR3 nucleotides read TGTGCCAGCAGTAAGGACGAATCTAGCACAGATACGCAGTATTTT. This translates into CASSKDESSTDTQYF.

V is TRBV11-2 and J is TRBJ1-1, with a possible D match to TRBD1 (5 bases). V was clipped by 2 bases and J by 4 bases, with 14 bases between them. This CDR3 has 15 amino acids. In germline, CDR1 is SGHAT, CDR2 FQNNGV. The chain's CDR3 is CASSLMGLGGTEAFF. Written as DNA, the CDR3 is TGTGCCAGCAGCTTAATGGGCTTGGGGGGCACTGAAGCTTTCTTT.

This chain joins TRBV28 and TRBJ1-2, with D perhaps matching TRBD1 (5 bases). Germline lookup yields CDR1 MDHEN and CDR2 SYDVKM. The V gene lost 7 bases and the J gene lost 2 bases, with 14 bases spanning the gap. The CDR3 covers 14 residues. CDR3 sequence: CASTVRGRNYGYTF. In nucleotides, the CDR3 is TGTGCCAGCACTGTACGGGGACGAAACTATGGCTACACCTTC.

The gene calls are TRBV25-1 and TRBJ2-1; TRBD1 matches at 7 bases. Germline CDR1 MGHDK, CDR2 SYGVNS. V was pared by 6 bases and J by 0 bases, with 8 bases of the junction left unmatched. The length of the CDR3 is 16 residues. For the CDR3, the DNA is TGTGCCAGCAGGACACACCGGGACAGCTCCTACAATGAGCAGTTCTTC. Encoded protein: CASRTHRDSSYNEQFF.

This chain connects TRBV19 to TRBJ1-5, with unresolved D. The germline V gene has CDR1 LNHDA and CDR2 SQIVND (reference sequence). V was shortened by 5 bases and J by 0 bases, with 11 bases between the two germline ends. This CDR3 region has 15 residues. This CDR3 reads CASSSGTISNQPQHF. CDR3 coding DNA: TGTGCCAGTAGTTCGGGAACTATTAGCAATCAGCCCCAGCATTTT. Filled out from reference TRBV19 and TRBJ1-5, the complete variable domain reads DGGITQSPKYLFRKEGQNVTLSCEQNLNHDAMYWYRQDPGQGLRLIYYSQIVNDFQKGDIAEGYSVSREKKESFPLTVTSAQKNPTAFYLCASSSGTISNQPQHFGDGTRLSIL.

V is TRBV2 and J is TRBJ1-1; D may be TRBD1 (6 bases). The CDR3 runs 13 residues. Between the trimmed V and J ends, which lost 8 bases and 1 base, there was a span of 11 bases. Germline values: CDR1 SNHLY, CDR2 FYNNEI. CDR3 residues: CASEQQGNTEAFF. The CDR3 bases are TGTGCCAGCGAACAACAGGGGAACACTGAAGCTTTCTTT.

Written as DNA, the CDR3 is TGTGCCAGCTCACCACCGTGGCCGTTAACTGAAGCTTTCTTT. Translated: CASSPPWPLTEAFF. V and J are TRBV18 and TRBJ1-1; D remains unclear. This CDR3 has 14 amino acids. Germline loops: CDR1 KGHSH, CDR2 LQKENI. V was clipped by 0 bases and J by 5 bases, with 10 bases between them.

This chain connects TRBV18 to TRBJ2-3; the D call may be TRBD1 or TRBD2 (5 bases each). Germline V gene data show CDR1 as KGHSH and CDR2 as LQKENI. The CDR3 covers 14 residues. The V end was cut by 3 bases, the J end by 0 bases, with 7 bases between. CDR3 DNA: TGTGCCAGCTCACCCGGGGACAGCACAGATACGCAGTATTTT. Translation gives CASSPGDSTDTQYF.

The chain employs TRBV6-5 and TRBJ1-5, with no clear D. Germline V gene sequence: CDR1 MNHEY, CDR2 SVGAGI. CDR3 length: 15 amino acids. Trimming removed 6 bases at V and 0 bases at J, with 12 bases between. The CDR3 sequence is CASRPFGNSNQPQHF. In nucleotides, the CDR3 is TGTGCCAGCAGACCGTTTGGTAATAGCAATCAGCCCCAGCATTTT.

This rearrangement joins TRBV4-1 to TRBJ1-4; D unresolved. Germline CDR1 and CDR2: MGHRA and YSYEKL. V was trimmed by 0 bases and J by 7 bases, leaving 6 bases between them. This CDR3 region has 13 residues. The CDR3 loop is CASSQEPTEKLFF. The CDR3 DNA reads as TGCGCCAGCAGCCAAGAGCCGACTGAAAAACTGTTTTTT.